The 10 T cell receptor beta chains in this list originate from one sample, sequenced in a study of blood T cell repertoires in COVID-19. This table comes from immunoSEQ multiplex PCR, and its TCRdb copy is limited to in-frame clones, with some not included. The sample consists of about 64,000 clones, approximately 91% of them appearing once. Sequencing input: peripheral blood. All receptors derive from a human donor in a cohort sampled during active COVID-19.

The rearrangement links TRBV2 to TRBJ1-5, with D possibly TRBD1 on 5 matching bases. The germline V gene encodes CDR1 SNHLY and CDR2 FYNNEI. CDR3 length: 15 residues. Trimming took off 2 bases at V and 3 bases at J, with 11 bases between the two ends. This CDR3 reads CASSETGGYNQPQHF. CDR3 DNA sequence: TGTGCCAGCAGTGAAACGGGGGGATACAATCAGCCCCAGCATTTT.

This chain connects TRBV7-2 to TRBJ1-3, with 8 bases aligning to TRBD1. V shed 4 bases, J shed 0 bases, and the junction held 8 bases outside the gene matches. The CDR3 runs to 17 residues. Germline-derived CDR1 and CDR2 are SGHTA and FQGNSA. CDR3 region: CASSSWTGLSSGNTIYF. The CDR3 coding sequence is TGTGCCAGCAGCTCGTGGACAGGGTTAAGCTCTGGAAACACCATATATTTT. Based on the CDR3 plus reference TRBV7-2 and TRBJ1-3, the full variable domain is GAGVSQSPSNKVTEKGKDVELRCDPISGHTALYWYRQSLGQGLEFLIYFQGNSAPDKSGLPSDRFSAERTGGSVSTLTIQRTQQEDSAVYLCASSSWTGLSSGNTIYFGEGSWLTVV.

The genes are TRBV7-9 and TRBJ2-5, with 9 bases aligning to TRBD1. The CDR3 consists of 17 residues. V gave up 1 base and J gave up 5 bases; unmatched junction bases: 11. Germline V gives CDR1 SEHNR, CDR2 FQNEAQ (reference sequence). CDR3 residues: CASSLGHSGQGRETQYF. The CDR3 DNA sequence: TGTGCCAGCAGCTTAGGGCATTCGGGACAGGGAAGGGAGACCCAGTACTTC.

A single count supports this clone. This sequence joins TRBV5-4 and TRBJ2-4, with 8 bases fitting TRBD1. V gave up 5 bases and J gave up 0 bases; unmatched junction bases: 16. The CDR3 totals 19 residues. From germline, CDR1 is SGHNT and CDR2 YYREEE (reference sequence). The CDR3 region is CASSGPAGGAPRAKNIQYF. The CDR3 coding sequence is TGTGCCAGCAGTGGGCCCGCAGGGGGCGCTCCTCGAGCCAAAAACATTCAGTACTTC.

The chain has TRBV4-1 and TRBJ2-7; 9 bases match TRBD2. The ends lost 1 base at V and 4 bases at J; junction bases unmatched: 11. Germline CDR1 MGHRA, CDR2 YSYEKL. The CDR3 sequence is 17 residues long. CDR3 DNA: TGCGCCAGCAGCCAAGGGGCTGGGGGACTAGCCGTGTACGAGCAGTACTTC. Amino acid sequence: CASSQGAGGLAVYEQYF.

J is TRBJ2-7 and V is TRBV28; perhaps TRBD2 as D (6 bases). Germline lookup yields CDR1 MDHEN and CDR2 SYDVKM. Trimming stripped 7 bases from V and 0 bases from J, with 10 bases between. The CDR3 is 13 residues long. CDR3 loop: CASTSESSYEQYF. CDR3 DNA: TGTGCCAGCACTAGCGAATCCTCCTACGAGCAGTACTTC.

This sequence joins TRBV29-1 and TRBJ2-7; 9 positions match TRBD1. This CDR3 is built from 14 residues. Germline values: CDR1 SQVTM, CDR2 ANQGSEA. V trimming: 6 bases; J trimming: 3 bases; junction bases outside the gene matches: 9. This CDR3 reads CSVVGQGLIYEQYF. The CDR3 DNA reads as TGCAGCGTGGTGGGACAGGGCCTTATCTACGAGCAGTACTTC.

The chain combines TRBV7-9 with TRBJ1-2; the D gene is possibly TRBD1 (5 bases). V was clipped by 5 bases and J by 7 bases, with 14 bases between them. Germline V gives CDR1 SEHNR, CDR2 FQNEAQ (reference sequence). This CDR3 spans 13 amino acids. CDR3 region: CASSRGEDGGYTF. CDR3 nucleotide sequence: TGTGCCAGCAGCCGAGGGGAGGATGGTGGCTACACCTTC.

This chain connects TRBV5-1 to TRBJ1-1; D uncertain. CDR1 and CDR2 from the germline V gene are SGHRS and YFSETQ. The V gene lost 1 base and the J gene lost 1 base, with 5 bases spanning the gap. This CDR3 region has 13 residues. In nucleotides, the CDR3 is TGCGCCAGCAGCTTGAAGCAGAACACTGAAGCTTTCTTT. This translates into CASSLKQNTEAFF.

V is TRBV7-2 and J is TRBJ2-7; 13 positions match TRBD2. The CDR3 runs 19 residues. V lost 1 base to trimming and J lost 1 base; unmatched junction nucleotides: 10. CDR1 SGHTA and CDR2 FQGNSA come from the germline V gene. CDR3 bases: TGTGCCAGCAGCTTAGTAGGTCGACTAGCGGGAGGAGGGTCCTACGAGCAGTACTTC. This translates into CASSLVGRLAGGGSYEQYF.